The T cell receptor (beta chain) under discussion was sequenced for a study of OX40 agonist ivuxolimab in advanced cancers. Measured with immunoSEQ multiplex PCR; TCRdb has only the in-frame clones, and not every one. Of 72,000 or so clones in the sample, around nine tenths are singletons; the top ten hold 0.85% to 1%. Drawing of blood for sampling happened at baseline, at cycle 4 day 1, and at cycle 7 day 1. The CDR3 runs to 15 residues. V trimming: 3 bases; J trimming: 3 bases; junction bases outside the gene matches: 2. Germline V gene sequence: CDR1 LNHDA, CDR2 SQIVND (reference sequence). V gene TRBV19 combines with J gene TRBJ2-1, with 10 bases identical to TRBD2. This clonotype originated in an adult with an advanced solid tumor such as melanoma, head and neck, liver or kidney cancer. The source material was CD4+ or CD8+ T cells sorted from blood, sampled in a trial of the OX40 agonist ivuxolimab. CDR3 sequence (DNA): TGTGCCAGTAGTATCGCTAGCGGGGGCTACAATGAGCAGTTCTTC. Its translation is CASSIASGGYNEQFF.